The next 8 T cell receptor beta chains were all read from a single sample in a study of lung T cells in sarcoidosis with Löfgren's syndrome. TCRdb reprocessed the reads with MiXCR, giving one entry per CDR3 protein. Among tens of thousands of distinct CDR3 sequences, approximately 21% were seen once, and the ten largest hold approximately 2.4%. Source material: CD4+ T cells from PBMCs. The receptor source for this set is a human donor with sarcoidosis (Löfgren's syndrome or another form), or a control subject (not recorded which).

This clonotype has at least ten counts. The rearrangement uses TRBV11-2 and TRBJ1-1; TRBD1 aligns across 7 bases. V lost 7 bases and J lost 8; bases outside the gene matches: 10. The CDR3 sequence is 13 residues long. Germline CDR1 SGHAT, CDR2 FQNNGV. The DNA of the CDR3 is TGTGCCAGCACCAGAGACAGGGTCTCCGAAGCTTTCTTT. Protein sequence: CASTRDRVSEAFF.

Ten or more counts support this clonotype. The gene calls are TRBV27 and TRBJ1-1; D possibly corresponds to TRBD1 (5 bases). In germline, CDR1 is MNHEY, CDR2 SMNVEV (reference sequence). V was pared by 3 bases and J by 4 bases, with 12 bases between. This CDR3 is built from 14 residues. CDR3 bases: TGTGCCAGCAGTTTGAGACTCGGGGGCACTGAAGCTTTCTTT. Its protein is CASSLRLGGTEAFF.

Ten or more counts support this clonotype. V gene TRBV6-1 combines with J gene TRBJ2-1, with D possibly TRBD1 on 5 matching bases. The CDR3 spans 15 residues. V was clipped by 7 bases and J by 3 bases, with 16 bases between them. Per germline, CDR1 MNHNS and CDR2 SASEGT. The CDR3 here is CASTLRVQVYNEQFF. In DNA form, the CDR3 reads TGTGCCAGCACCTTGAGAGTACAGGTCTACAATGAGCAGTTCTTC.

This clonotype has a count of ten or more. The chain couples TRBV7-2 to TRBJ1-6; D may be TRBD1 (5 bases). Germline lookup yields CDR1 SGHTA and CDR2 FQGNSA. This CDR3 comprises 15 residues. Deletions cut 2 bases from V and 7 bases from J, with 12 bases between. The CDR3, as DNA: TGTGCCAGCAGCTTACAAGGGACTGTCAATTCACCCCTCCACTTT. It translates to CASSLQGTVNSPLHF.

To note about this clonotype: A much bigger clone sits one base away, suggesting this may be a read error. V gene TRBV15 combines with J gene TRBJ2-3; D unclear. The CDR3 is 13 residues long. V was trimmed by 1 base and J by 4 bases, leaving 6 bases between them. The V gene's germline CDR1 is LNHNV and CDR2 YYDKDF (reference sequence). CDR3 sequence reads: CATSRGLADTQYF. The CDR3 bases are TGTGCCACCAGCAGAGGCCTAGCAGATACGCAGTATTTT.

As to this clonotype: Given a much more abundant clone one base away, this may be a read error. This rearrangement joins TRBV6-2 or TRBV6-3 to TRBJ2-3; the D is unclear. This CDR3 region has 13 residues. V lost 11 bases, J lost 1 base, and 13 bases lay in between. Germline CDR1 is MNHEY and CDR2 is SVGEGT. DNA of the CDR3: TGTGCCCGCACCCCAAGCGGCACAGATACGCAGTATTTT. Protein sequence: CARTPSGTDTQYF.

For the CDR3, the DNA is TGTGCCAGCAGACTTCAACCGGGACAGGGGACCGGGGAGCTGTTTTTT. It specifies CASRLQPGQGTGELFF. The V gene is TRBV4-2, the J gene TRBJ2-2, with TRBD1 matching 10 bases. Losses at the gene ends were 6 bases for V and 5 bases for J; bases not matched to a gene: 9. Per the germline V gene, CDR1 is LGHNA and CDR2 is YNFKEQ. This CDR3 is built from 16 residues.

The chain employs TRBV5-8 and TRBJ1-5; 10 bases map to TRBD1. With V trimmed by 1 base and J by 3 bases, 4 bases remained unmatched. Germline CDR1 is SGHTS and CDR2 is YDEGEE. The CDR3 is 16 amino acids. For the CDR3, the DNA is TGTGCCAGCAGCTTGTTAGGACAGGGGGACAATCAGCCCCAGCATTTT. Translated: CASSLLGQGDNQPQHF.